The entry below describes one TCR beta chain. No antigen is known for it. Germline trimming cut 3 bases from V and 4 bases from J; bases unmatched to any gene: 6. This CDR3 has 15 residues. Germline V gene lookup returns CDR1 MRHNA and CDR2 SNTAGT. Use of 60 Vbeta and 13 Jbeta primers characterized the PCR. TCRdb's table, derived via immunoSEQ multiplex PCR, lists solely in-frame clones and lacks some. The sample holds about 190,000 clones; roughly 81% are singletons and the top ten take approximately 2%. Nominally healthy donors provided the samples, though records likely missed some immune exposures. This entry comes from a study of cytomegalovirus exposure and HLA in healthy donors. Overall study results and limits: Associated with cytomegalovirus, according to the listing, were fewer than 200 TCR beta chains. Later on, analysis showed that most CMV-associated TCR beta chains appeared to be HLA-restricted. A later analysis showed HLA-associated TCR beta chains outstripping equally common others in clonal expansion.

The sequenced sample was PBMCs. This receptor was obtained from a woman in her 30s in good health and CMV-seropositive. The rearrangement joins TRBV6-4 to TRBJ1-2; 9 bases fit TRBD1. The CDR3 sequence is CASSEYRGPSYGYTF. The CDR3 nucleotides are TGTGCCAGCAGTGAATACAGGGGGCCTAGCTATGGCTACACCTTC.